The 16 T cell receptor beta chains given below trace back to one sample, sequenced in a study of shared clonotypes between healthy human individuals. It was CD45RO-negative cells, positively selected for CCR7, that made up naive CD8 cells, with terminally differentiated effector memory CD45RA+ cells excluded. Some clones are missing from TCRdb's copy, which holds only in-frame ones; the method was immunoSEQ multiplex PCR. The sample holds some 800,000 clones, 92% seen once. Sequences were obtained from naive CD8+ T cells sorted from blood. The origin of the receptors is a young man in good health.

CDR3 coding DNA: TGTGCCAGCAGTACGTGGGACTCTCCGCAGTTCTTC. Translating gives CASSTWDSPQFF. V is TRBV5-5 and J is TRBJ2-1; D is perhaps TRBD2 (6 bases). Germline CDR1 reads SGHKS; CDR2 reads YYEKEE (reference sequence). The germline V and J ends were trimmed by 5 bases and 12 bases, with 15 bases remaining between them. The CDR3 is 12 amino acids. The whole variable domain, remainder taken from reference TRBV5-5 and TRBJ2-1, is DAGVTQSPTHLIKTRGQQVTLRCSPISGHKSVSWYQQVLGQGPQFIFQYYEKEERGRGNFPDRFSARQFPNYSSELNVNALLLGDSALYLCASSTWDSPQFFGPGTRLTVL.

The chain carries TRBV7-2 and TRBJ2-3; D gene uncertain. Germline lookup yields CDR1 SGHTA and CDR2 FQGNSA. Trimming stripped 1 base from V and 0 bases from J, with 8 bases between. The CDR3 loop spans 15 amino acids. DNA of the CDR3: TGTGCCAGCAGCTTAGGGCCAGAGAGCACAGATACGCAGTATTTT. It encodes CASSLGPESTDTQYF.

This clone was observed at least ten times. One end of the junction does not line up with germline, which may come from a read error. The CDR3 spells CWGPHPYEQYF. In DNA, the CDR3 is TGTTGGGGACCGCACCCCTACGAGCAGTACTTC. V gene TRBV5-1 combines with J gene TRBJ2-7, with D perhaps being TRBD1 or TRBD2 (5 bases each). Germline loops: CDR1 SGHRS, CDR2 YFSETQ. CDR3 length equals 11 residues.

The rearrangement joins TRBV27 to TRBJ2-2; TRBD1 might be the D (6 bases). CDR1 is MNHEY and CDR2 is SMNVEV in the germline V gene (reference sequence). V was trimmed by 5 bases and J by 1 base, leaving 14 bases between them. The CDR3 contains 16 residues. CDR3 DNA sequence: TGTGCCAGCAGTCTACTTCCGGGACAGAACACCGGGGAGCTGTTTTTT. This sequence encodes CASSLLPGQNTGELFF.

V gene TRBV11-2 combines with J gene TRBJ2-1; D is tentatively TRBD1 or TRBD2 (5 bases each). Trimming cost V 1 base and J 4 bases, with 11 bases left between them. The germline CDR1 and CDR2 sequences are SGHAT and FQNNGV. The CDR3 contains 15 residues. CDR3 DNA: TGTGCCAGCAGCTTAGTCCGGGACCTTTACAATGAGCAGTTCTTC. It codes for CASSLVRDLYNEQFF.

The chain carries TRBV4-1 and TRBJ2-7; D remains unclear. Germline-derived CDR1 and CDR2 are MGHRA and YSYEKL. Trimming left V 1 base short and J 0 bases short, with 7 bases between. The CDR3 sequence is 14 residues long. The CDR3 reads CASSQAKSSYEQYF. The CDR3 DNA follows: TGCGCCAGCAGCCAAGCGAAAAGCTCCTACGAGCAGTACTTC.

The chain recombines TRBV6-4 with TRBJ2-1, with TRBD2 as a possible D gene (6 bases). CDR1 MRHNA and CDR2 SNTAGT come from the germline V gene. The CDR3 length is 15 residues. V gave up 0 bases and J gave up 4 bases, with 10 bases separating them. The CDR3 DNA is TGTGCCAGCAGTGACTCTGTTAGCGGATACAATGAGCAGTTCTTC. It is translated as CASSDSVSGYNEQFF.

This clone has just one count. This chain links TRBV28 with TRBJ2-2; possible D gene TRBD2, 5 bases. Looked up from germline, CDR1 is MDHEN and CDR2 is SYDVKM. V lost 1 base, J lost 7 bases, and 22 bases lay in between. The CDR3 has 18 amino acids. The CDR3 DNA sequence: TGTGCCAGCAGTTTATTGGCCTCTACTAGTGCAAAGGGCGGGGAGCTGTTTTTT. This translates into CASSLLASTSAKGGELFF.

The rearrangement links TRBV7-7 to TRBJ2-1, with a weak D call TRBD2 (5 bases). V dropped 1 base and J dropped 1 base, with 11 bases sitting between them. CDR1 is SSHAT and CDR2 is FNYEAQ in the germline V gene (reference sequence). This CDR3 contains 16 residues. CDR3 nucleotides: TGTGCCAGCAGCTTAGGTATCCGGGATTCCTACAATGAGCAGTTCTTC. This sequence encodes CASSLGIRDSYNEQFF.

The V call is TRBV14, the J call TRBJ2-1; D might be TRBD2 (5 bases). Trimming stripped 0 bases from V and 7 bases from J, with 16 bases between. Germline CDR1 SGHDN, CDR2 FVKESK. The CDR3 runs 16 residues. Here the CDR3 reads CASSQDRKSSINEQFF. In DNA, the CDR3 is TGTGCCAGCAGCCAAGACCGCAAGTCTAGCATTAATGAGCAGTTCTTC.

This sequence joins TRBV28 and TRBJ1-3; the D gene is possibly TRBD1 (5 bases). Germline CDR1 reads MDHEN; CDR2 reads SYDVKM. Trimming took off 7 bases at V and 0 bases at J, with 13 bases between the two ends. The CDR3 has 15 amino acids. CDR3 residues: CASTETALSGNTIYF. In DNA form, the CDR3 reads TGTGCCAGCACGGAGACAGCTCTCTCTGGAAACACCATATATTTT.

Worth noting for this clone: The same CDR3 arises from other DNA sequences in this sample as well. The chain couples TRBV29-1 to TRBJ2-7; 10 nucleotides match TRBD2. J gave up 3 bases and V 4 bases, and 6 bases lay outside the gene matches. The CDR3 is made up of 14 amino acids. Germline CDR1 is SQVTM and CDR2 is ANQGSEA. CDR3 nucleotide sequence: TGCAGCGTTGGTCGTTTAGCGGGGGGCTACGAGCAGTACTTC. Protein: CSVGRLAGGYEQYF.

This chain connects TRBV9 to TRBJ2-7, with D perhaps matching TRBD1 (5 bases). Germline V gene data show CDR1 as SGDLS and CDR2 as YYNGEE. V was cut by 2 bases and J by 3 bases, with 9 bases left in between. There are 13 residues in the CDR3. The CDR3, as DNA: TGTGCCAGCAGCGTGACAGAGAGCTACGAGCAGTACTTC. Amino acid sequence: CASSVTESYEQYF.

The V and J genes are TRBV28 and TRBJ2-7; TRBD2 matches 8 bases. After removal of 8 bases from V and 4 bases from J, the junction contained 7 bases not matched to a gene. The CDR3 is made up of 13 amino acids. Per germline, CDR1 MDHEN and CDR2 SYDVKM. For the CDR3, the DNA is TGTGCCAGCTCGGGAGGGCAAGGATACGAGCAGTACTTC. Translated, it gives CASSGGQGYEQYF.

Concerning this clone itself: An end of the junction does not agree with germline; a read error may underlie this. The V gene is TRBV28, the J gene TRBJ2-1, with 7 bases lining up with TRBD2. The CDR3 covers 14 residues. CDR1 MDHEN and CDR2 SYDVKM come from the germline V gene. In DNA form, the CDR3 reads TGCGCCAGCAGTAGAAGGGAGGGAGTTGGTGAGCAGTTCTTC. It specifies CASSRREGVGEQFF.

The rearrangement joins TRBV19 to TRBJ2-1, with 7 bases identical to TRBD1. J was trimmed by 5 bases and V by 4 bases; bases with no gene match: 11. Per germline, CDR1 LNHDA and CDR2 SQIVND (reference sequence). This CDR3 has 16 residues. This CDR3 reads CASSNSQGYRDNEQFF. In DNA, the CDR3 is TGTGCCAGTAGTAACTCACAGGGGTATAGGGACAATGAGCAGTTCTTC.